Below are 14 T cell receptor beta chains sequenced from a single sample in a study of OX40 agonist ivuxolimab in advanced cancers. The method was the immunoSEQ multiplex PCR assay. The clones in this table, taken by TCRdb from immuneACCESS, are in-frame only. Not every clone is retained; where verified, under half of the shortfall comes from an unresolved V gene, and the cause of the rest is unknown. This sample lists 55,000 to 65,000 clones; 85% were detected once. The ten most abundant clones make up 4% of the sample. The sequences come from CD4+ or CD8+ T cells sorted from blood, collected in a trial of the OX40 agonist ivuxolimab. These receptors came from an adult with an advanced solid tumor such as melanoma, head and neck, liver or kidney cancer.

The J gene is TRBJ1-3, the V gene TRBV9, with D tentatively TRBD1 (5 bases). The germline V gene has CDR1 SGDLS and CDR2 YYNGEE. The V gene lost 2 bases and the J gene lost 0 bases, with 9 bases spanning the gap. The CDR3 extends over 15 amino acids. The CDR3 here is CASSVGAGSGNTIYF. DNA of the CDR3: TGTGCCAGCAGCGTCGGGGCAGGCTCTGGAAACACCATATATTTT.

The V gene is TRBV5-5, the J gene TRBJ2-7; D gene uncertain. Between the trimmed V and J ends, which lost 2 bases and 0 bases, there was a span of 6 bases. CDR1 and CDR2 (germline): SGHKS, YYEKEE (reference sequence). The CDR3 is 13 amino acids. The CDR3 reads CASSLELSYEQYF. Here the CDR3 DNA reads TGTGCCAGCAGCTTAGAACTCTCCTACGAGCAGTACTTC.

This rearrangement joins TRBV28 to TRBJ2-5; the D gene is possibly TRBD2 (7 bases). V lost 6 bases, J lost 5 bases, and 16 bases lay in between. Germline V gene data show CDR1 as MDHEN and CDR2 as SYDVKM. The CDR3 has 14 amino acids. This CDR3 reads CASSQRGAGETQYF. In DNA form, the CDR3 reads TGTGCCAGCAGCCAACGGGGGGCGGGTGAGACCCAGTACTTC. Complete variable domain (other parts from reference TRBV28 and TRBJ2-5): DVKVTQSSRYLVKRTGEKVFLECVQDMDHENMFWYRQDPGLGLRLIYFSYDVKMKEKGDIPEGYSVSREKKERFSLILESASTNQTSMYLCASSQRGAGETQYFGPGTRLLVL.

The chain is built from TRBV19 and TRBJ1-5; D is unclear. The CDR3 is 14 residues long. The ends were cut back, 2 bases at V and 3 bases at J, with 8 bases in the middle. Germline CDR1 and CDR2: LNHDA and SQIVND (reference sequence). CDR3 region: CASSIPYPNQPQHF. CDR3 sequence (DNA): TGTGCCAGTAGTATACCCTACCCCAATCAGCCCCAGCATTTT. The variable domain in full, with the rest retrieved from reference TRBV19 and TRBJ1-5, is DGGITQSPKYLFRKEGQNVTLSCEQNLNHDAMYWYRQDPGQGLRLIYYSQIVNDFQKGDIAEGYSVSREKKESFPLTVTSAQKNPTAFYLCASSIPYPNQPQHFGDGTRLSIL.

CDR3 nucleotides: TGTGCCAGCAGCCCGGTAGCGGGGGGCAGGAATGAGCAGTTCTTC. Protein sequence: CASSPVAGGRNEQFF. This chain joins TRBV7-3 and TRBJ2-1; 10 bases are a match to TRBD2. The CDR3 is 15 residues long. With V trimmed by 5 bases and J by 7 bases, 8 bases remained unmatched. The germline V gene encodes CDR1 SGHTA and CDR2 FQGTGA.

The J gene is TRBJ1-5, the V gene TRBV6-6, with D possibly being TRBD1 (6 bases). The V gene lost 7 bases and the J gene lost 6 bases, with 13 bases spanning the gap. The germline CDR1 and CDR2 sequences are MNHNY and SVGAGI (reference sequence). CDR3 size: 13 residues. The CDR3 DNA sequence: TGTGCCAGCATTGACAGGAAAGGTCAGCCCCAGCATTTT. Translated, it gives CASIDRKGQPQHF.

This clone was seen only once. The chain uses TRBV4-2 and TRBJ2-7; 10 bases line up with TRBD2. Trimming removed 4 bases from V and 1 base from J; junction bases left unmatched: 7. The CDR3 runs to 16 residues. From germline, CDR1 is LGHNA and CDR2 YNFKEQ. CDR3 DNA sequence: TGTGCCAGCAGCCCCCCGGCTAGCGGGGGATCCTACGAGCAGTACTTC. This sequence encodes CASSPPASGGSYEQYF.

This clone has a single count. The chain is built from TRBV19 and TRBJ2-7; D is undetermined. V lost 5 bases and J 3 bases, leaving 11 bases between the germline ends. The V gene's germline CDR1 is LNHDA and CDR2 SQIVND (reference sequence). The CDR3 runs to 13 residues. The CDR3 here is CASSPRTGYEQYF. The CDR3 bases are TGTGCCAGTAGTCCTAGGACGGGCTACGAGCAGTACTTC.

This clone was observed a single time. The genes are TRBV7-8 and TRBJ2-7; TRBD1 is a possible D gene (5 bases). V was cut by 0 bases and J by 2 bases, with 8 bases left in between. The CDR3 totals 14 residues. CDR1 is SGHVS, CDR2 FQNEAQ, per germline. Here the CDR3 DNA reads TGTGCCAGCAGCTTAGCTTCGACAGCCTACGAGCAGTACTTC. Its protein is CASSLASTAYEQYF.

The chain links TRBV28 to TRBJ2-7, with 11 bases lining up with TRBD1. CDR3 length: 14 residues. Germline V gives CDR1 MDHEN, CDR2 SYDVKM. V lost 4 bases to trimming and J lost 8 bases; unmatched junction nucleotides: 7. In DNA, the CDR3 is TGTGCCAGCAGTTCCGGGGACAGGGGGAGGCAGCAGTACTTC. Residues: CASSSGDRGRQQYF. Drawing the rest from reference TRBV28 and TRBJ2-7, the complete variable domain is DVKVTQSSRYLVKRTGEKVFLECVQDMDHENMFWYRQDPGLGLRLIYFSYDVKMKEKGDIPEGYSVSREKKERFSLILESASTNQTSMYLCASSSGDRGRQQYFGPGTRLTVT.

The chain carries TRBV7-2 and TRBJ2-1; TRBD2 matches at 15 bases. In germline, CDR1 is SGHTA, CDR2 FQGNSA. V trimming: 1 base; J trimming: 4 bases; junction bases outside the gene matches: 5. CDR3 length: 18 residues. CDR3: CASSLVVGLAGGYNEQFF. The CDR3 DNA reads TGTGCCAGCAGCTTAGTAGTAGGACTAGCGGGGGGGTACAATGAGCAGTTCTTC.

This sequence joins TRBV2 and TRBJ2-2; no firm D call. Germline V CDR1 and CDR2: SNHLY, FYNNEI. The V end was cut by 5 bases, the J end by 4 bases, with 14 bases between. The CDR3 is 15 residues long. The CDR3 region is CASSFPSRVTGELFF. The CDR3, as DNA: TGTGCCAGCAGTTTCCCGAGTCGGGTCACCGGGGAGCTGTTTTTT.

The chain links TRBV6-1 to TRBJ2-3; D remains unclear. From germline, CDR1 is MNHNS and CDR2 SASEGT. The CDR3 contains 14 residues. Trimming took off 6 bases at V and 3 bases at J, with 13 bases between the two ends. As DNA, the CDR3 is TGTGCCAGCAGCCTTCGTTACGGGACAGATACGCAGTATTTT. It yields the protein CASSLRYGTDTQYF.

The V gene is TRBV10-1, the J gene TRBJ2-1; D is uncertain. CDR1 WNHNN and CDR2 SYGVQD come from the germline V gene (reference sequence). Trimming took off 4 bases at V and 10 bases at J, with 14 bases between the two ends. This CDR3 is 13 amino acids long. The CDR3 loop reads CASSAGRMVEQFF. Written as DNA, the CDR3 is TGCGCCAGCAGTGCCGGCCGGATGGTAGAGCAGTTCTTC.